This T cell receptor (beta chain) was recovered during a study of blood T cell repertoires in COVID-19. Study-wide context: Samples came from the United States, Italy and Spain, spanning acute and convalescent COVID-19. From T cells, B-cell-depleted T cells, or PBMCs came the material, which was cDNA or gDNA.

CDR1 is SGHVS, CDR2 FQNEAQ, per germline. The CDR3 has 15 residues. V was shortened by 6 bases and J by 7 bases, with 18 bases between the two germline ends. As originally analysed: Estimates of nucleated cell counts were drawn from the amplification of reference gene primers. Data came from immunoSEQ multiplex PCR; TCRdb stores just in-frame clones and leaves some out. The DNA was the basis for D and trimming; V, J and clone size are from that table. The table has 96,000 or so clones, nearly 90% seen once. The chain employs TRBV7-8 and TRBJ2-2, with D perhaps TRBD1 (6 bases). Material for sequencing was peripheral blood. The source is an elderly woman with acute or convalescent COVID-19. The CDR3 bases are TGTGCCAGCAGTTTAACACAGGGAATTGTCGGGGAGCTGTTTTTT. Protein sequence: CASSLTQGIVGELFF.